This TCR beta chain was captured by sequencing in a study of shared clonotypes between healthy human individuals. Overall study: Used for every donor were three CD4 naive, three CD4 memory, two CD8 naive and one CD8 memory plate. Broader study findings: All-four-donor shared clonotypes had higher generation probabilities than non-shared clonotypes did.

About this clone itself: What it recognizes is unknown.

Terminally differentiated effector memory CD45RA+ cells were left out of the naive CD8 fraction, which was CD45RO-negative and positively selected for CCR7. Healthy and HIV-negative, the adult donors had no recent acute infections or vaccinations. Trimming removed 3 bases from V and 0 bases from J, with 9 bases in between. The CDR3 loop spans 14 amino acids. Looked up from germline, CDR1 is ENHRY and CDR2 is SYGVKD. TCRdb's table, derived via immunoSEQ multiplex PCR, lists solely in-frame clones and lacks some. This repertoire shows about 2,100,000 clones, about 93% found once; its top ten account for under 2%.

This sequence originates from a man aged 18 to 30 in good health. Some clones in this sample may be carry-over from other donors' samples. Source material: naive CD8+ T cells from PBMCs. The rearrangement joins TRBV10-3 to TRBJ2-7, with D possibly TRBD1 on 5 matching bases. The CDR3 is CAISDRQSSYEQYF. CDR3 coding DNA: TGTGCCATCAGTGACCGACAGAGCTCCTACGAGCAGTACTTC.